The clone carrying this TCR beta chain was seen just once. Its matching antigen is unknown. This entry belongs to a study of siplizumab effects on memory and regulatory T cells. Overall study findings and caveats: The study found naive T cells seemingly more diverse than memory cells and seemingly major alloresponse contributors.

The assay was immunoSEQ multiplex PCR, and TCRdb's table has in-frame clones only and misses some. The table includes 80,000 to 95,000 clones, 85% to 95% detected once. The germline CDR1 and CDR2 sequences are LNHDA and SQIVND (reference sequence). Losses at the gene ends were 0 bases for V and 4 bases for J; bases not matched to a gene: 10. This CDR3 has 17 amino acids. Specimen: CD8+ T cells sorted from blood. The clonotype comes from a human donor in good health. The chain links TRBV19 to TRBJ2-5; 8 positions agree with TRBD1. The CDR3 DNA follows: TGTGCCAGTAGTATAGATGGTTTACAGGGGGATGGAGAGACCCAGTACTTC. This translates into CASSIDGLQGDGETQYF.